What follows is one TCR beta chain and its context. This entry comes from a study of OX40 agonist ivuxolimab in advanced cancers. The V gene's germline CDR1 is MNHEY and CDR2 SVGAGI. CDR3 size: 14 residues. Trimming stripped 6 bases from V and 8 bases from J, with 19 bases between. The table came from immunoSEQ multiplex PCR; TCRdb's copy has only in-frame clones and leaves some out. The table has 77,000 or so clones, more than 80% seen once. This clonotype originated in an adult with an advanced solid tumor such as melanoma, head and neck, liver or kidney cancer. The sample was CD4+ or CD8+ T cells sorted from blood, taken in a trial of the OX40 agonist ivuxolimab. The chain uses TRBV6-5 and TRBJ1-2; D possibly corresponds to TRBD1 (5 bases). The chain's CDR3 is CASSLPDHGGGYTF. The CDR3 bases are TGTGCCAGCAGCCTACCCGACCACGGGGGAGGCTACACCTTC.